The source of this TCR beta chain is a study of blood T cell repertoires in COVID-19. Study context: The samples span acute and convalescent COVID-19 from the United States, Italy and Spain. T cells, B-cell-depleted T cells, or PBMCs provided the cDNA or gDNA that served as material.

This CDR3 is built from 14 residues. Trimming cost V 3 bases and J 1 base; bases outside gene matches: 4. The germline gives CDR1 SQVTM, CDR2 ANQGSEA. Original handling: Cell counts per sample came from amplifying reference gene primers. Profiled with immunoSEQ multiplex PCR; TCRdb holds only in-frame clones, not every one. V and J calls and clone size are as listed in that table; D and trimming were resolved from the DNA. The top ten hold about 7% of the sample, which has more than 150,000 clones, roughly nine tenths seen once. Sequencing used peripheral blood. The rearrangement links TRBV29-1 to TRBJ1-2; TRBD1 matches 8 bases. The sequence was obtained from a man aged 40-49 years with acute or convalescent COVID-19. CDR3 protein: CSVDGDRFNYGYTF. In nucleotides, the CDR3 is TGCAGCGTTGATGGGGACAGGTTTAACTATGGCTACACCTTC.